The clone carrying this T cell receptor beta chain was counted between two and nine times. As yet, its antigen is unknown. Treatment here: around 19 received Ad26.COV2.S at low or high dose, single or two shots; about 5 received placebo; per-sample allocation not given. Collection of the samples took place on day 63 after the first injection of vaccine or placebo. Adults aged 18-55 years in Boston included the donor. Germline values: CDR1 SEHNR, CDR2 FQNEAQ (reference sequence). The V segment lost 10 bases and the J segment 4 bases; nucleotides outside the gene matches: 9. The CDR3 is 14 residues long. These data come from a study of Ad26.COV2.S vaccination and SARS-CoV-2 variants. Study-wide findings and caveats: Quantification of TCR breadth and depth may have yielded underestimates of total T cell responses. Breadth of non-spike TCRs did not differ between vaccinees and placebo recipients.

Only in-frame clones appear in the TCRdb table, and some are missing; sequencing was by immunoSEQ multiplex PCR. The sample shows hundreds of thousands of clones, roughly 84% of them seen only once. The sequenced sample was peripheral blood, obtained in a trial of Ad26.COV2.S vaccine versus placebo. The receptor was derived from a person aged 18-60 years who received the Ad26.COV2.S COVID-19 vaccine or a placebo. The V gene is TRBV7-9, the J gene TRBJ2-2; 7 nucleotides line up with TRBD1. Written as DNA, the CDR3 is TGTGCCACCGGGACGGCAGGGGGCACCGGGGAGCTGTTTTTT. Amino acids: CATGTAGGTGELFF.